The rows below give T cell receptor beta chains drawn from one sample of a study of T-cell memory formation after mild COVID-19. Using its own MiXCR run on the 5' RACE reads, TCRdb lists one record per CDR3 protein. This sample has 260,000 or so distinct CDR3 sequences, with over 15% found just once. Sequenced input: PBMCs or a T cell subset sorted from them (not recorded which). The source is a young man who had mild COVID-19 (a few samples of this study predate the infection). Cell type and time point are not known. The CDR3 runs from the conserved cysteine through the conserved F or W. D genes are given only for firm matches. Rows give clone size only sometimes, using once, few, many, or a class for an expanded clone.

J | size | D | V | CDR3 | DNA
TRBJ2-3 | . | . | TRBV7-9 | CAGQTGHTDTQYF | TGTGCCGGCCAGACCGGCCACACAGATACGCAGTATTTT
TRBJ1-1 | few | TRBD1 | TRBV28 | CASSLGQGAGTEAFF | TGTGCCAGCAGTTTAGGACAGGGGGCGGGCACTGAAGCTTTCTTT
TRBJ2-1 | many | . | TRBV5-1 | CASSLTGAGGNEQFF | TGCGCCAGCAGCTTGACAGGGGCCGGGGGCAATGAGCAGTTCTTC
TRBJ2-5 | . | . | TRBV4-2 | CASSQDGPTGRETQYF | TGTGCCAGCAGCCAAGATGGGCCCACGGGCAGGGAGACCCAGTACTTC
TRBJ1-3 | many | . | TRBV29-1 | CSVAQGHSGNTIYF | TGCAGCGTTGCCCAGGGCCACTCTGGAAACACCATATATTTT
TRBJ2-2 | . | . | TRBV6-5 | CASNAGGELFF | TGTGCCAGCAATGCAGGGGGGGAGCTGTTTTTT
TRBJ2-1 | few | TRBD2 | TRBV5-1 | CASSGGRGIAGSEQFF | TGCGCCAGCAGCGGAGGGCGGGGGATCGCCGGGAGTGAGCAGTTCTTC
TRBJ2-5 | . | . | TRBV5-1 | CASIPTVGGDQETQYF | TGCGCCAGCATCCCCACTGTAGGGGGTGACCAAGAGACCCAGTACTTC
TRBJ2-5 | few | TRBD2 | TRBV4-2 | CASSQGSGAGGQETQYF | TGTGCCAGCAGCCAAGGATCGGGGGCGGGGGGTCAAGAGACCCAGTACTTC
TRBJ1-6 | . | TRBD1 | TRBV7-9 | CASSLQRGPPYNSPLHF | TGTGCCAGCAGCCTACAGAGGGGGCCGCCTTATAATTCACCCCTCCACTTT
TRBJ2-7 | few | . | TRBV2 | CASSERQGIEQYF | TGTGCCAGCAGTGAAAGGCAGGGTATCGAGCAGTACTTC
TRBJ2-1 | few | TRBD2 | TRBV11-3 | CASSVGGGTSGDIEQFF | TGTGCCAGCAGCGTAGGGGGAGGAACTAGCGGGGACATTGAGCAGTTCTTC
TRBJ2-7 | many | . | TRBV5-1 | CASSLEAGVYEQYF | TGCGCCAGCAGCTTGGAGGCAGGGGTCTACGAGCAGTACTTC
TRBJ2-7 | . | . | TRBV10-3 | CAISESLGDQLDEQYF | TGTGCCATCAGTGAGTCCCTCGGGGACCAACTTGACGAGCAGTACTTC
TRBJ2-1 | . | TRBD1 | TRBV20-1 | CSTPAGTVAYNEQFF | TGCAGTACCCCTGCCGGGACAGTAGCCTACAATGAGCAGTTCTTC
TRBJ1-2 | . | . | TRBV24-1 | CATSDPREPYGYTF | TGTGCCACCAGTGATCCCCGTGAACCCTATGGCTACACCTTC
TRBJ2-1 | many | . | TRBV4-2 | CASSQEEGSAGEQFF | TGTGCCAGCAGCCAAGAGGAGGGAAGTGCGGGTGAGCAGTTCTTC
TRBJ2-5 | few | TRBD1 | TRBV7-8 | CASSWTGIETQYF | TGTGCCAGCAGCTGGACAGGGATTGAGACCCAGTACTTC
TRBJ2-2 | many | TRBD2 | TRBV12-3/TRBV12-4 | CASSLLAGEGELFF | TGTGCCAGCAGTTTACTAGCGGGGGAGGGGGAGCTGTTTTTT
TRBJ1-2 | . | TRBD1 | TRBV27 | CASSFRGRGGYTF | TGTGCCAGCAGTTTTAGGGGGCGCGGAGGCTACACCTTC
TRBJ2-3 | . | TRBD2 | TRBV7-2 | CASSLEIGGAMQYF | TGTGCCAGCAGCTTAGAAATCGGGGGGGCGATGCAGTATTTT
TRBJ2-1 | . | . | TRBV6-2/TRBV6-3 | CASRPRGRFRYNEQFF | TGTGCCAGCAGGCCCCGGGGGCGCTTTCGCTACAATGAGCAGTTCTTC
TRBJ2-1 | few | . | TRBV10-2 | CASVSRGKGGSYNEQFF | TGCGCCAGCGTGTCCCGCGGGAAGGGGGGATCCTACAATGAGCAGTTCTTC
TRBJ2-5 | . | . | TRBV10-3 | CAISIRDTQETQYF | TGTGCCATCAGCATCCGGGACACCCAAGAGACCCAGTACTTC
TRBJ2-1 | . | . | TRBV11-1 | CASSPSEEQFF | TGTGCCAGCAGTCCCTCAGAGGAGCAGTTCTTC
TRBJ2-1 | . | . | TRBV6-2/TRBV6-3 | CASSKRASSYNEQFF | TGTGCCAGCAGTAAGAGGGCTAGTTCATACAATGAGCAGTTCTTC
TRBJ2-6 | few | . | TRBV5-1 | CASSLAHAGANVLTF | TGCGCCAGCAGCTTGGCCCATGCTGGGGCCAACGTCCTGACTTTC
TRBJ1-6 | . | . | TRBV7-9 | CASSSPGGFDSPLHF | TGTGCCAGCAGCTCCCCCGGGGGTTTCGATTCACCCCTCCACTTT
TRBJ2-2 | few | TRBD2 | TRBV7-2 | CASSVLAANTGELFF | TGTGCCAGCAGCGTACTAGCGGCGAACACCGGGGAGCTGTTTTTT
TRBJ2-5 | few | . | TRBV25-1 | CASSEKTMQETQYF | TGTGCCAGCAGTGAAAAAACAATGCAAGAGACCCAGTACTTC
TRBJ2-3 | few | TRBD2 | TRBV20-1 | CSATHRGGSTDTQYF | TGCAGTGCTACCCATCGGGGGGGGAGCACAGATACGCAGTATTTT
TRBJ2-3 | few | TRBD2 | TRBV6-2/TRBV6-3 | CASSYSTVIGGETDTQYF | TGTGCCAGCAGTTACTCGACAGTTATCGGGGGGGAAACAGATACGCAGTATTTT
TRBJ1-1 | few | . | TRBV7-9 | CASSSGWGHPNTEAFF | TGTGCCAGCAGCTCTGGTTGGGGGCACCCGAACACTGAAGCTTTCTTT
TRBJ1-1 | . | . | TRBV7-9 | CASSLREGAFF | TGTGCCAGCAGCTTAAGAGAGGGGGCTTTCTTT
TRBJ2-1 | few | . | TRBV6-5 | CASSRRPHTGSYNEQFF | TGTGCCAGCAGCCGTAGGCCCCACACGGGCTCCTACAATGAGCAGTTCTTC
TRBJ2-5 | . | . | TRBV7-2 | CATTRTEQETQYF | TGTGCCACCACTAGGACAGAGCAAGAGACCCAGTACTTC
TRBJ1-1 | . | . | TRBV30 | CAWTSHGIGGRTEAFF | TGTGCCTGGACGTCCCACGGGATAGGGGGAAGGACTGAAGCTTTCTTT
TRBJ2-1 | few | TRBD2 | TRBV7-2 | CASSPRWGGGAYNEQFF | TGTGCCAGCAGCCCACGTTGGGGCGGGGGGGCCTACAATGAGCAGTTCTTC
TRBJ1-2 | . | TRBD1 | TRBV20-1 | CSGGDRGYGYTF | TGCAGTGGAGGGGACAGGGGCTATGGCTACACCTTC
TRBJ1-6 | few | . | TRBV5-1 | CASSSGLQVGNSPLHF | TGCGCCAGCAGCTCGGGACTTCAAGTGGGTAATTCACCCCTCCACTTT
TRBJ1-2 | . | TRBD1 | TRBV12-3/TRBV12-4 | CASRPGTGFNYGYTF | TGTGCCAGCAGACCCGGGACAGGGTTTAACTATGGCTACACCTTC
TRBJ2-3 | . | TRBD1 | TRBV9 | CASSANRGNTQYF | TGTGCCAGCAGCGCAAACAGGGGAAATACGCAGTATTTT
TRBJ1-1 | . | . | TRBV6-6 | CASSYPGLAFF | TGTGCCAGCAGTTATCCGGGGCTCGCTTTCTTT
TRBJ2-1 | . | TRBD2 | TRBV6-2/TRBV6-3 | CASSSGGAVYEQFF | TGTGCCAGCTCTAGCGGGGGGGCCGTATATGAGCAGTTCTTC
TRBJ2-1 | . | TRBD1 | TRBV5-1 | CASEPWTGGGFGEQFF | TGCGCCAGCGAACCATGGACAGGGGGCGGGTTCGGGGAGCAGTTCTTC
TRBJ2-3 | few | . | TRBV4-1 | CASSQPLGGMGDTQYF | TGCGCCAGCAGCCAACCCTTAGGGGGAATGGGAGATACGCAGTATTTT
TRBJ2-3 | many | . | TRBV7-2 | CASSSGSTDTQYF | TGTGCCAGCAGCTCCGGGAGCACAGATACGCAGTATTTT
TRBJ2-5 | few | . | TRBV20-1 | CSVPTSQETQYF | TGCAGTGTCCCGACTAGTCAAGAGACCCAGTACTTC
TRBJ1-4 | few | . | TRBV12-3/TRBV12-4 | CASSDSTGEKLFF | TGTGCCAGCAGCGACAGTACGGGTGAAAAACTGTTTTTT